The text below deals with one T cell receptor beta chain. Its antigen is as yet unknown. The sample belongs to a study of shared clonotypes between healthy human individuals. Findings and caveats of the study: Larger estimated richness was generally recorded for naive subsets relative to memory subsets.

Trimming pared 6 bases from V and 4 bases from J, leaving 4 bases between. This CDR3 is built from 10 residues. CDR1 and CDR2 (germline): MDHEN, SYDVKM. Original handling: ImmunoSEQ yielded junction-only sequences lacking quality scores, so filtering differed. The table came from immunoSEQ multiplex PCR; TCRdb's copy has only in-frame clones and leaves some out. That table is the source of V, J and clone size, and D and trimming were worked out from the DNA. This sample has fewer than 3 million clones, with 85% to 95% found just once. Sequencing was done on a sample of naive CD4+ T cells from PBMCs. Subset specified: CD45RA+ positively selected. J is TRBJ2-7 and V is TRBV28, with unresolved D. This clonotype originated in a man younger than 35 in good health. Some clones in this sample may be carry-over from other donors' samples. In DNA form, the CDR3 reads TGTGCCAGCAGGGAATACGAGCAGTACTTC. It is translated as CASREYEQYF.